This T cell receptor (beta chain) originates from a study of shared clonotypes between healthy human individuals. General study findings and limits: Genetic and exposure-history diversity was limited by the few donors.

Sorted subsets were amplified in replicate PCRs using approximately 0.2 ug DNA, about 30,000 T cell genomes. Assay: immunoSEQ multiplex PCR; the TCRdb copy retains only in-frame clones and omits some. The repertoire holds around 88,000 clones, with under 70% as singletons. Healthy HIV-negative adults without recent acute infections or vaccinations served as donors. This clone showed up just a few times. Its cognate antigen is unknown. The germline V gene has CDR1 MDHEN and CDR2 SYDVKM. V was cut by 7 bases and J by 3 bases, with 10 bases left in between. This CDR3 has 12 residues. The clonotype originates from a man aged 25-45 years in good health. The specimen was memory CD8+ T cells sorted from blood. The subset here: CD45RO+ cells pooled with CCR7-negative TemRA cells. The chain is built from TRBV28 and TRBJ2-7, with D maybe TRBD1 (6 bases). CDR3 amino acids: CASTQGNYEQYF. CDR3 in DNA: TGTGCCAGCACACAGGGAAACTACGAGCAGTACTTC. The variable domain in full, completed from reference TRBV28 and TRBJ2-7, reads DVKVTQSSRYLVKRTGEKVFLECVQDMDHENMFWYRQDPGLGLRLIYFSYDVKMKEKGDIPEGYSVSREKKERFSLILESASTNQTSMYLCASTQGNYEQYFGPGTRLTVT.